The source of this T cell receptor (beta chain) is a study of a mutant IDH1 vaccine in newly diagnosed glioma. The overall study: Following radiotherapy alone, or alongside temozolomide cycles, vaccination was started after an interval of 4-6 weeks. Earlier treatment was radiotherapy, temozolomide, or both, with most getting both.

The study's findings and limits: Across multiple MHC alleles, roughly 93% of patients had vaccine-induced responses.

As to time point: week 5, during vaccination. Doses comprised 300 ug of mutant IDH1 20-mer peptide each, plus topical imiquimod. Worth noting for this clone: Its antigen is undetermined.

Per the germline V gene, CDR1 is SSHAT and CDR2 is FNYEAQ (reference sequence). This CDR3 spans 11 amino acids. Sequencing used immunoSEQ multiplex PCR; TCRdb keeps in-frame clones, though not all of them. The sample includes 56,000 or so clones, around 80% of them seen just once. The genes are TRBV7-7 and TRBJ2-3, with unresolved D. Sequenced material: PBMCs, taken from a glioma patient whose treatment included an IDH1 peptide vaccine. The TCR originated in a woman in her 40s with glioma. CDR3 sequence: CGGNSTDTQYF. CDR3 in DNA: TGTGGGGGAAACAGCACAGATACGCAGTATTTT.